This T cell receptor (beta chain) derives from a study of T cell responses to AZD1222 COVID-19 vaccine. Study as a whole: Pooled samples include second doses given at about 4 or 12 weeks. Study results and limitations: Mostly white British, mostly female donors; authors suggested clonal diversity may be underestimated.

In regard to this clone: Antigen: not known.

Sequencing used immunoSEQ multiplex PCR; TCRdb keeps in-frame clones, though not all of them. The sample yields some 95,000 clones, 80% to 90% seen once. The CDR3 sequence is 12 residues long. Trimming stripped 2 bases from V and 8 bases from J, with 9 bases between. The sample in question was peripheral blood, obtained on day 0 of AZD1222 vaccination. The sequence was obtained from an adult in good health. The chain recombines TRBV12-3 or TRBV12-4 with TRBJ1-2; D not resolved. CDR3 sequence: CASSLTNQGYTF. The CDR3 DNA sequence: TGTGCCAGCAGTTTAACGAACCAAGGCTACACCTTC.